The entry below describes one T cell receptor (beta chain). Its antigen is as yet unknown. This sample was included in a study of response to subunit inactivated influenza vaccine. Whole-study results and caveats: The authors offered the suggestion that each seasonal influenza vaccination recruits few new T cells.

Each CDR3 protein is one row after TCRdb ran MiXCR on the RT-PCR reads. The sample shows about 520,000 distinct CDR3 sequences, about 25% of them seen only once. V was shortened by 8 bases and J by 3 bases, with 14 bases between the two germline ends. The CDR3 has 13 residues. Germline V CDR1 and CDR2: MGHDK, SYGVNS. The chain links TRBV25-1 to TRBJ2-7; perhaps TRBD1 as D (5 bases). The sequence derives from a man over 45 who received an inactivated influenza vaccine. This specimen consisted of CD4+ T cells sorted from PBMCs, obtained roughly 5 days after vaccination. Here the CDR3 reads CASQTDFGYEQYF. The CDR3 DNA reads TGTGCCAGCCAGACAGACTTTGGCTACGAGCAGTACTTC.